This T cell receptor beta chain comes out of a study of shared clonotypes between healthy human individuals. The CDR3 loop spans 12 amino acids. Per germline, CDR1 MNHEY and CDR2 SVGAGI. The germline V and J ends were trimmed by 3 bases and 6 bases, with 9 bases remaining between them. The study, taken as a whole, reports: Only a few donors were included, so the genetic and exposure-history diversity represented was limited.

About this clone itself: The antigen is undetermined.

Splitting of each subset's genomic DNA was done evenly across several immunoSEQ plates. Sequencing was performed with immunoSEQ multiplex PCR; in TCRdb, only in-frame clones are kept and a portion is missing. Of about 1.5 million clones in the sample, 95% to 99% were seen once. The clonotype was recovered from a man aged 25 to 45 in good health. The sequenced sample was naive CD4+ T cells sorted from blood. Subset given: CD45RA+ positively selected. This chain connects TRBV6-5 to TRBJ2-7; possibly TRBD2 for D (6 bases). The CDR3 spells CASSYGGLEQYF. For the CDR3, the DNA is TGTGCCAGCAGTTATGGGGGACTCGAGCAGTACTTC.